The clone carrying this TCR beta chain was recorded once. Its antigen is currently unknown. These data originate in a study of shared clonotypes between healthy human individuals. Study at large: Each donor's CD8 memory used one plate, CD8 naive two, each CD4 subset three.

Repertoires were generated with immunoSEQ multiplex PCR, while TCRdb's copy carries only in-frame clones and drops some. The data show hundreds of thousands of clones, with around 96% seen just once and more than 0.3% held by the top ten. The study, taken as a whole, reports: Non-shared clonotypes were found to have lower generation probabilities than the clonotypes that were shared by all four of the sorted-subset donors.

The material sequenced was memory CD8+ T cells sorted from blood. The subset denotes: CD45RO+ cells pooled with CCR7-negative TemRA cells. The TCR was taken from a young man in good health.

The CDR3 spells CASSPTDNEQFF. For the CDR3, the DNA is TGTGCCAGCAGCCCGACCGACAATGAGCAGTTCTTC. The J gene is TRBJ2-1, the V gene TRBV14; D not certain. CDR1 is SGHDN, CDR2 FVKESK, per germline. This CDR3 spans 12 amino acids. Trimming removed 4 bases from V and 5 bases from J, with 6 bases in between.